Included here is one T cell receptor (beta chain) sequence, with context. It lacks a known antigen. One end of the junction varies from germline; a read error may be responsible. This entry belongs to a study of cytomegalovirus exposure and HLA in healthy donors (dated by TCRdb to the late 2010s). Regarding the study in general: According to an earlier analysis of 587 of the donors, about 180 million T cells yielded approximately 120 million unique TCR beta sequences and around 300 Gb of sequence data. An early release covering more than 500 HLA-typed donors comprised around 300 gigabases of sequencing data and approximately 80 million unique TCR sequences. Among the roughly 400 genotyped donors, around 79% belonged to the genetic ancestry cluster associated with self-reported Caucasian donors. The aim of the study was to test whether cataloging public T cell receptors could identify signatures of past pathogen exposure. Using immunosequencing, the study profiled T cell repertoires from fewer than 700 subjects and related those repertoires to cytomegalovirus serostatus. A separate validation cohort of roughly 130 different subjects was used in addition to the roughly 670-subject first cohort. To predict cytomegalovirus infection status, the study combined high-throughput TCR immunosequencing, statistical association of individual TCRs with disease status, and machine learning. To study patterns of TCR occurrence, a later analysis re-analyzed previously published TCR beta repertoires from under 750 donors and added high-resolution HLA genotyping. The later analysis used no new phenotypic data to find candidate immune exposures, relying instead on TCR beta sequences and their occurrence across donors. An earlier analysis of roughly 600 of the donors used high-throughput TCR beta sequencing to judge whether each TCR beta V gene segment behaved as functional or pseudogenic. Donor age, sex, ethnicity and CMV serostatus were compiled together with the repertoire data. A later genetic analysis used genome-wide SNP genotypes for about 60% of the roughly 670 donors, treating that subset as a discovery cohort. All discovery cohort repertoires had been generated using a single sequencing platform. Both class I and class II loci were covered by HLA typing, at four-digit resolution. The number of typed donors differed by locus: about 620-640 for A, B, C, DRB1 and DQB1; 500 to 550 for DQA1; roughly 600 for DPA1; and 400 to 480 for DPB1. Four to six DR-DQ haplotypes were handled as single units for association and clustering because linkage in the cohort was strong. On average, approximately 250,000 unique TCR beta nucleotide sequences were sequenced per donor among more than 350 genotyped donors of the cohort, with approximately 18% of those sequences being non-productive. The research as a whole found: The study gave a list of 150 to 200 TCR beta chains associated with cytomegalovirus. Cytomegalovirus status was reported to be diagnosed by the classifier with high specificity and sensitivity in both the original and validation cohorts. In an earlier analysis of more than 450 of the donors, most TCR beta V segments were observed in productive rearrangements about 87% or about 30% of the time, broadly matching IMGT annotations. Because HLA typing was missing for some donors at each locus, association tests included only the typed subset. In vitro tests confirmed that a few of the cytomegalovirus-associated TCR beta chains recognize cytomegalovirus antigens. The sequencing pipeline was judged likely to have produced a cluster of highly shared sequence variants as a technical artifact. A later analysis found that HLA-associated TCR beta chains were more clonally expanded and had lower generation probabilities than equally common non-associated chains. Immune exposure information for the cohort was limited to CMV serostatus. Linkage disequilibrium might explain the correlated functional status among segregating V segments, but an unknown experimental factor could not be excluded. Some IMGT-functional V segments, including TRBV6-2 and TRBV6-3, could not be distinguished by the 87-base-pair reads and were therefore excluded. While some public TCRs were present in many individuals, most TCR sequences turned up only very rarely across donors. When HLA alleles, especially DR and DQ, strongly co-occurred, TCR associations were difficult to assign to individual alleles. In a later genetic analysis, a missense DCLRE1C variant was associated with V-gene and J-gene trimming of TCR beta chains, and the association was replicated in an independent cohort. It was suggested by the authors that the approach could potentially be generalized to other disease states and immunological phenotypes. A further reported finding was that TCR beta sequences accurately predicted the HLA-A and HLA-B alleles for most subjects in the first cohort. Roughly uniform sequencing depth across donors was assumed in presence/absence analyses, although this assumption may not hold. In this cohort, only TCR beta chains were sequenced, and detectable features were limited by the absence of alpha or paired-chain data. About 17 rarely observed V segments, including chromosome 9 orphons, were excluded from the earlier analysis of some 590 of the donors because counts were too low. In a later analysis, several top co-occurrence clusters were reported to appear linked to parvovirus B19, influenza, CMV and Epstein-Barr virus. According to a later analysis, TCR association rates differed among HLA loci, with DRB1 alleles showing the most associated TCRs and HLA-C alleles showing the fewest. In a later analysis, most CMV-associated TCR beta chains were found to appear HLA-restricted, with HLA associations seemingly driven largely by CMV exposure. A later genetic analysis reported fewer N-insertions in productive TCRs among donors in an Asian-associated ancestry cluster than the roughly 700-donor mean. A later analysis associated around 16,000 TCR beta sequences with specific HLA alleles at a false discovery rate of 0.05.

Library preparation used the immunoSEQ multiplex PCR assay. A mixture of 60 forward primers for TCR Vbeta segments and 13 reverse primers for TCR Jbeta segments was used in the multiplex PCR. The CDR3 region of rearranged TCR beta genes was amplified from genomic DNA by a multiplex PCR assay. The amplified TCR beta libraries were sequenced on the Illumina HiSeq System as 87-base-pair reads. On the study's bioinformatics: In a later analysis, some 80 million unique TCR beta chains were counted across the 500 to 700 repertoires, and around 10 million of these chains were shared by at least two donors. Raw reads were error-corrected and collapsed into unique sequences with a nearest-neighbor algorithm that merged closely related sequences to remove PCR and sequencing errors. Alignment of CDR3 sequences to IMGT reference sequences was used to assign V, D and J gene segments. For a sequence to be retained, at least a six-nucleotide match to both a V gene segment and a J gene segment was required. A rearrangement was called productive if the CDR3 had no stop codons and remained in frame with V and J, and every other rearrangement was called non-productive. Following IMGT convention, CDR3 was defined as the stretch from the second conserved V-encoded cysteine to the conserved J-encoded phenylalanine. Sequences without an unambiguous match to a single V gene segment were excluded from the earlier analysis of about 600 of the donors. An earlier analysis of fewer than 650 of the donors classified V segments as functional when productive rearrangements were above 56.7% and as segregating when the standard deviation between donors was above 5%. A statistical classification framework was built to diagnose cytomegalovirus status from the catalog of TCR beta chain sequences. A later analysis assigned V and J genes by comparing TCR nucleotide sequences with IMGT/GENE-DB human TR gene sequences. The TCRdist pipeline was used in a later analysis to assign CDR3 sequences and most-parsimonious VDJ recombination scenarios. In a later analysis, each TCR beta chain was defined by its CDR3 amino acid sequence together with its V-gene family, and reads lacking a unique V-gene family were excluded. As a way to deal with suspected cross-contamination and a sequencing artifact, a later analysis dropped approximately 590 nucleotide sequences that were highly shared and had low generation probability. A later analysis calculated a clonal expansion index for each public chain from normalized within-repertoire ranks of inferred template counts. In a later analysis, generation probabilities were computed using a VDJ recombination model fitted to out-of-frame rearrangements, and the results were checked against IGoR. Hypergeometric tests were used in a later analysis to score TCR-TCR, TCR-HLA and TCR-CMV co-occurrence, with a repertoire-size bias correction applied to the TCR pairs. False discovery rates were estimated in a later analysis by permuting HLA or CMV assignments 20 times. A later analysis grouped co-occurring TCRs with DBSCAN, adding TCRdist sequence similarity when clustering within HLA-allele-positive subsets. Repertoires with fewer than 30,000 or more than 120,000 public chains were left out of co-occurrence clustering, as were roughly five repertoires with anomalous nucleotide sharing. TCRdb took this table from immuneACCESS and kept in-frame rearrangements with V and J called. Such tables lack part of the clones; where checked against another copy, unresolved V genes explain under half of the gap, and the rest is unexplained. V and J calls plus clone size are reproduced from that table; the DNA served to infer D and trimming. The sample table holds around 200,000 clones, of which over 60% were seen once. In total, the top ten clones hold under 5% of the sample.

From a lookup of the germline V gene (reference sequence), CDR1 and CDR2 are SEHNR and FQNEAQ. The CDR3, cysteine through phenylalanine, is 16 amino acids long. The entry retains the CDR3 DNA only, 48 bases that are in frame from base 1. In total, 666 healthy bone marrow donors made up the cohort. At the time of sampling, every cohort member was nominally healthy, though immune exposures that went unrecorded were likely present. The donor was CMV seropositive and was included in the group of some 290 seropositive cohort members. A peripheral blood sample was collected from each donor, and TCR beta sequencing was performed on peripheral blood mononuclear cells. The Qiagen DNeasy Blood Extraction Kit was used to extract genomic DNA from the blood cell samples.

The sequenced sample consisted of PBMCs. The chain is encoded by TRBV7-9 joined to TRBJ2-7, with 11 bases aligning to TRBD2. The receptor's source is a man between 25 and 39 years old in good health and CMV-seropositive. The DNA sequence is given as TGTTCCAGCAGCCTGAATCTAGCGGGAGGCCCCTACGAGCAGTACTTC. It codes for CSSSLNLAGGPYEQYF.